Below, one T cell receptor (beta chain) is given with its context. Its specific antigen is unknown. Base qualities are missing; no much larger clone stands one base away. The meaning of the sample's time point label: persistent/refractory GD, antithyroid drugs over 5 years with positive TRAb. RNA was extracted from PBMCs in TRIzol for both TCR sequencing and RNA sequencing. Graves' disease was diagnosed according to American Thyroid Association guidelines. Recruitment of patients was carried out at an endocrinology department in Xi'an, China. From each patient, 8 to 10 milliliters of peripheral blood was collected into an EDTA anticoagulant tube. Ficoll Paque Plus density gradient separation was used to isolate PBMCs, and no further T cell sorting was performed. An Agilent 2100 Bioanalyzer and agarose gel were used to assess RNA quality, and a NanoDrop 2000 was used to measure RNA concentration. The data were obtained in a study of regulatory T cells in long-lasting Graves disease (dated by TCRdb to about 2021). Some background on the complete study: Persistent Graves' disease was defined as antithyroid drug treatment for over 5 years with persistently positive TSH receptor autoantibodies. The study took place in China and was registered as a clinical trial. Peripheral blood TCR sequencing and RNA sequencing compared persistent Graves' disease patients with newly diagnosed Graves' disease patients. A total of roughly 33 samples were covered by TCR sequencing, comprising about 13 persistent and around 20 newly diagnosed Graves' disease patients. In the clinical cohort, patients with persistent Graves' disease had used antithyroid drugs for an average of around ten years. What the study reported, not specific to this receptor: Only the TCR beta chain was sequenced and analyzed. TRBV28, TRBJ1-2 and TRBJ2-5 were preferentially used in persistent disease, while TRBV20-1 and TRBJ2-1 were favored in newly diagnosed disease. Compared with newly diagnosed patients, persistent Graves' disease patients had lower TCR Shannon entropy and fewer highly expanded clones, which suggests clonal expansion. The authors acknowledged the small sample size as a limitation that may reduce accuracy. More public clonotypes were shared among persistent patients (over 2,500) than among newly diagnosed patients (roughly 1,000). Because the primary lesion, thyroid tissue, could not be accessed, the study looked at peripheral blood alone.

CDR1 and CDR2 are read off the germline V gene as MNHEY and SVGAGI. V lost 0 bases and J lost 4 bases; the stretch between them is 13 bases long. From the cysteine through the phenylalanine, the CDR3 covers 16 amino acids. The DNA shown is the 48-base CDR3, in frame from base 1. The library was produced with multiplex PCR. Instrument used: Illumina HiSeq 4000. CDR3 regions were amplified by Arm-PCR with iRepertoire HTBI primers to construct TCR beta libraries. Before sequencing, the PCR products went through gel purification. In the source study's methods: A total of roughly 67 TRBV and 14 TRBJ segments were identified across samples and were used for gene usage analysis of CDR3 amino acid clonotypes. COPE and FqMerger were used to merge filtered high-quality paired reads into contigs. BLAST was used to align contigs to IMGT TRBV, TRBD and TRBJ reference genes, with CDR3 defined following IMGT. Clonotypes above 0.1% frequency were classified as highly expanded clones. Shannon entropy served as the measure of repertoire diversity, while the Gini coefficient captured V-J evenness. A clonotype found in more than one individual was treated as public. TCRdb's own reprocessing of the public reads used fastp at Q25 and MiXCR and kept productive beta chains. CDR3 protein sequences are deduplicated, and each keeps its most common genes and DNA. Clone size and V and J calls follow TCRdb, not the original study. The sample table holds roughly 450,000 distinct CDR3 sequences, of which around 20% were seen once. The ten largest clones take up approximately 8% of the sample.

The chain is made from TRBV6-5 and TRBJ1-5; no D gene call is confident. The receptor comes from a female donor with Graves disease. Sequenced material: peripheral blood mononuclear cells (PBMCs), taken when the disease was refractory, from a patient treated with antithyroid drugs. The bases read TGTGCCAGCAGTTACTCGCCCGGGGTTCGGAATCAGCCCCAGCATTTT. Its translation is CASSYSPGVRNQPQHF.